The sequence of this TCR beta chain was determined in a study of cytomegalovirus exposure and HLA in healthy donors. The study's findings and limits: The records held CMV serostatus as the only immune exposure information. It was shown in a later analysis that HLA-associated TCR beta chains were more clonally expanded than other, equally common chains. TCR beta sequences reportedly predicted the HLA-A and HLA-B alleles of most subjects accurately. Three chains tied to CMV proved CMV antigen-specific in vitro.

Use of 60 Vbeta and 13 Jbeta primers characterized the PCR. Using immunoSEQ multiplex PCR, the repertoire was profiled, and TCRdb retains in-frame clones only, with some absent. This sample has 120,000 to 150,000 clones, with 64% found just once. Comments on this clone: Its antigen is unidentified.

Germline V lookup: CDR1 PRHDT, CDR2 FYEKMQ (reference sequence). This CDR3 has 13 amino acids. Trimming pared 8 bases from V and 1 base from J, leaving 11 bases between. The sample taken for sequencing was PBMCs. This clonotype was sampled from a woman in her thirties in good health and CMV-seropositive. The chain couples TRBV13 to TRBJ1-1; D is unclear. The CDR3 is CASLKSRNTEAFF. The DNA for the CDR3 is TGTGCCAGCCTCAAGAGCCGGAACACTGAAGCTTTCTTT.